This T cell receptor (beta chain) was observed in a study of T cells after yellow fever vaccination. Study results and limitations: By day 5 rather than day 15, the secondary response had peaked, though it was weaker. Post-booster repertoires again held most primary-vaccination clones (roughly 96% CD4, just under 90% CD8).

This clonotype was seen ten or more times. Antigen unknown. Germline values: CDR1 MNHEY, CDR2 SMNVEV (reference sequence). The CDR3 sequence is 13 residues long. Trimming shortened V by 8 bases and J by 7 bases, and 18 bases separated the two germline ends. TCRdb independently ran MiXCR on the 5' RACE reads; one entry per CDR3 protein. Of about 63,000 distinct CDR3 sequences in the sample, about 7.8% were seen once. This receptor was obtained from a man under 40 who received the YFV17D yellow fever vaccine. The sequenced sample was CD8+ T cells sorted from PBMCs, obtained 15 days after the yellow fever booster vaccination. This sequence joins TRBV27 and TRBJ2-7; perhaps TRBD2 as D (6 bases). The CDR3 sequence is CASGPSGVTEQYF. DNA for the CDR3: TGTGCCAGCGGCCCCTCGGGGGTTACGGAGCAGTACTTC.